Following are 20 T cell receptor beta chains from one sample sequenced in a study of T cells in Graves' hyperthyroidism and ophthalmopathy. Amplified regions were TCR beta CDR3 sequences from RNA transcripts. The primer set for the first-round RT-PCR of the TCR CDR3 was HTBI. TCRdb re-analysed the multiplex PCR reads in MiXCR, keeping a single row per CDR3 protein. The sample includes 110,000 to 150,000 distinct CDR3 sequences, roughly a fifth seen only once; the top ten take around 70%. Sample: blood. Receptors were obtained from a woman between 50 and 59 years old with Graves' hyperthyroidism that later progressed to Graves' ophthalmopathy.

In this sample, this clonotype turned up many times. This chain uses TRBV30 with TRBJ2-5, with D perhaps TRBD1 (7 bases). V was shortened by 2 bases and J by 4 bases, with 14 bases between the two germline ends. Looked up from germline, CDR1 is GTSNPN and CDR2 is SVGIG (reference sequence). This CDR3 comprises 14 residues. In DNA form, the CDR3 reads TGTGCCTGGAGTCCGAACCAGGGGGGAGAGACCCAGTACTTC. Translating it yields CAWSPNQGGETQYF.

This chain connects TRBV6-2 or TRBV6-3 to TRBJ2-1; D gene ambiguous. The CDR3 contains 14 residues. The ends were cut back, 5 bases at V and 6 bases at J, with 14 bases in the middle. Per germline, CDR1 MNHEY and CDR2 SVGEGT. CDR3 residues: CASSARTTLNEQFF. The DNA for the CDR3 is TGTGCCAGCAGTGCCAGGACCACACTCAATGAGCAGTTCTTC.

The gene calls are TRBV19 and TRBJ1-4, with D possibly matching TRBD1 (5 bases). V gave up 6 bases and J gave up 5 bases, with 16 bases separating them. Germline-derived CDR1 and CDR2 are LNHDA and SQIVND (reference sequence). CDR3 length: 15 amino acids. The CDR3 sequence: CASRPVDMRNEKLFF. As DNA, the CDR3 is TGTGCCAGTAGGCCCGTGGACATGCGAAATGAAAAACTGTTTTTT.

This clonotype showed up many times. J is TRBJ1-5 and V is TRBV28; 7 bases align to TRBD1. This CDR3 has 14 amino acids. Germline CDR1 reads MDHEN; CDR2 reads SYDVKM. The J segment lost 4 bases and the V segment lost 10 bases, leaving 10 bases of the junction unmatched. Here the CDR3 DNA reads TGTGCCACCATTACAGGGGTCCTAAATCAGCCCCAGCATTTT. It yields the protein CATITGVLNQPQHF.

This clonotype was found a few times. V and J are TRBV5-6 and TRBJ1-1, with D possibly matching TRBD1 (5 bases). The CDR3 runs to 15 residues. Trimming took 1 base from V and 1 from J, leaving 11 bases between them. Germline CDR1 is SGHDT and CDR2 is YYEEEE. CDR3 loop: CASSLRGARNTEAFF. CDR3 coding DNA: TGTGCCAGCAGCTTGCGAGGGGCGAGGAACACTGAAGCTTTCTTT.

The sample holds many counts of this clonotype. V is TRBV24-1 and J is TRBJ2-3, with D perhaps matching TRBD2 (7 bases). Trimming removed 9 bases at V and 5 bases at J, with 17 bases between. In germline, CDR1 is KGHDR, CDR2 SFDVKD. The CDR3 is made up of 14 amino acids. The CDR3 loop reads CATAPSGEGDTQYF. CDR3 DNA: TGTGCCACCGCGCCTTCAGGGGAGGGAGATACGCAGTATTTT.

V usage is TRBV5-1 and J usage is TRBJ2-6; perhaps TRBD1 as D (6 bases). Looked up from germline, CDR1 is SGHRS and CDR2 is YFSETQ. With 4 bases removed from V and 2 bases from J, the gap between germline ends came to 25 bases. The length of the CDR3 is 20 residues. Written as DNA, the CDR3 is TGCGCCAGCAGCATTGACGGTCGGGCGCGCACAGGGACTGGGGCCAACGTCCTGACTTTC. This gives the protein CASSIDGRARTGTGANVLTF.

This clonotype was seen repeatedly, ten times or more. The J gene is TRBJ1-2, the V gene TRBV28, with 7 bases fitting TRBD1. The CDR3 is made up of 13 amino acids. V shed 4 bases, J shed 5 bases, and the junction held 4 bases outside the gene matches. The germline V gene encodes CDR1 MDHEN and CDR2 SYDVKM. The DNA of the CDR3 is TGTGCCAGCAGTTGGGACAGCTTGTATGGCTACACCTTC. This sequence encodes CASSWDSLYGYTF.

This clonotype was observed at least ten times. The chain employs TRBV6-1 and TRBJ1-2; 7 bases fit TRBD1. Germline V gene data show CDR1 as MNHNS and CDR2 as SASEGT. This CDR3 comprises 11 residues. V was pared by 6 bases and J by 8 bases, with 3 bases of the junction left unmatched. The CDR3 is CASRRQGGYTF. The CDR3 DNA follows: TGTGCCAGCAGAAGACAGGGAGGCTACACCTTC.

The chain employs TRBV29-1 and TRBJ1-1; TRBD1 agrees at 9 bases. The ends lost 5 bases at V and 1 base at J; junction bases unmatched: 2. The CDR3 is made up of 13 amino acids. CDR1 SQVTM and CDR2 ANQGSEA come from the germline V gene. CDR3 loop: CSVTQGANTEAFF. CDR3 DNA sequence: TGCAGCGTTACACAGGGGGCGAACACTGAAGCTTTCTTT.

The chain uses TRBV13 and TRBJ2-6; no reliable D call. The germline CDR1 and CDR2 sequences are PRHDT and FYEKMQ (reference sequence). Trimming left V 7 bases short and J 4 bases short, with 8 bases between. The CDR3 sequence is 13 residues long. This chain's CDR3 is CASMIWGANVLTF. DNA for the CDR3: TGTGCCAGCATGATCTGGGGGGCCAACGTCCTGACTTTC.

As regards this clonotype: This could be a read error, since a much larger clone is one nucleotide away. This chain uses TRBV11-2 with TRBJ2-7; tentative D call: TRBD2 (5 bases). This CDR3 is built from 15 residues. Trimming pared 1 base from V and 2 bases from J, leaving 12 bases between. In germline, CDR1 is SGHAT, CDR2 FQNNGV. CDR3 loop: CASSLVGLAPYEQYF. The CDR3 nucleotides read TGTGCCAGCAGCTTAGTTGGACTCGCACCCTACGAGCAGTACTTC. The whole variable domain, remainder taken from reference TRBV11-2 and TRBJ2-7, is EAGVAQSPRYKIIEKRQSVAFWCNPISGHATLYWYQQILGQGPKLLIQFQNNGVVDDSQLPKDRFSAERLKGVDSTLKIQPAKLEDSAVYLCASSLVGLAPYEQYFGPGTRLTVT.

This clonotype was detected ten times or more. The chain uses TRBV7-8 and TRBJ2-1; D may be TRBD2 (6 bases). V was pared by 5 bases and J by 1 base, with 15 bases between. The germline V gene encodes CDR1 SGHVS and CDR2 FQNEAQ. The CDR3 is 16 residues long. Written as DNA, the CDR3 is TGTGCCAGCAGCCTCCCCGGGACTCCGTCCTACAATGAGCAGTTCTTC. Encoded protein: CASSLPGTPSYNEQFF.

There are many counts of this clonotype. The gene calls are TRBV3-1 and TRBJ2-7; D gene unclear. The CDR3 runs to 13 residues. Germline assignment: CDR1 LGHDT and CDR2 YNNKEL (reference sequence). Trimming took 5 bases from V and 1 from J, leaving 9 bases between them. Written as DNA, the CDR3 is TGTGCCAGCAGCTACTATGGGTCCTACGAGCAGTACTTC. Translated, it gives CASSYYGSYEQYF.

This clonotype showed up many times. This rearrangement joins TRBV5-6 to TRBJ1-5, with D unclear. Germline-derived CDR1 and CDR2 are SGHDT and YYEEEE. The CDR3 runs to 13 residues. Between the trimmed V and J ends, which lost 2 bases and 3 bases, there was a span of 6 bases. CDR3 nucleotide sequence: TGTGCCAGCAGCTTTCGTCCCAATCAGCCCCAGCATTTT. As protein: CASSFRPNQPQHF.

The chain links TRBV29-1 to TRBJ2-7; 9 bases map to TRBD1. The germline gives CDR1 SQVTM, CDR2 ANQGSEA. After removal of 6 bases from V and 3 bases from J, the junction contained 6 bases not matched to a gene. This CDR3 has 13 amino acids. CDR3 nucleotides: TGCAGCGTGGGACAGGGTAGCAACTACGAGCAGTACTTC. It translates to CSVGQGSNYEQYF.

This clonotype was seen more than once but under ten times. The V call is TRBV10-3, the J call TRBJ2-3; D remains unclear. Germline CDR1 and CDR2: ENHRY and SYGVKD. This CDR3 comprises 14 residues. Trimming removed 8 bases at V and 1 base at J, with 13 bases between. CDR3 loop: CAIASASGTDTQYF. CDR3 bases: TGTGCCATCGCGAGTGCGTCGGGCACAGATACGCAGTATTTT.

This clonotype was counted at least ten times. The rearrangement uses TRBV28 and TRBJ2-7; TRBD2 is a possible D gene (8 bases). Per the germline V gene, CDR1 is MDHEN and CDR2 is SYDVKM. The CDR3 spans 18 residues. The ends were cut back, 4 bases at V and 4 bases at J, with 26 bases in the middle. This CDR3 reads CASSSRGGRGQKFYEQYF. In DNA form, the CDR3 reads TGTGCCAGCAGTTCTCGGGGGGGGAGGGGACAGAAATTTTACGAGCAGTACTTC.

The J gene is TRBJ2-2, the V gene TRBV19; D is perhaps TRBD1 (5 bases). Germline loops: CDR1 LNHDA, CDR2 SQIVND (reference sequence). The CDR3 is made up of 14 amino acids. Trimming left V 7 bases short and J 3 bases short, with 12 bases between. The DNA of the CDR3 is TGTGCCAGTAAGTCCAGGGCGGACACCGGGGAGCTGTTTTTT. Amino acids: CASKSRADTGELFF. The whole variable domain, remainder taken from reference TRBV19 and TRBJ2-2, is DGGITQSPKYLFRKEGQNVTLSCEQNLNHDAMYWYRQDPGQGLRLIYYSQIVNDFQKGDIAEGYSVSREKKESFPLTVTSAQKNPTAFYLCASKSRADTGELFFGEGSRLTVL.

This clonotype was counted a few times. J is TRBJ2-1 and V is TRBV12-5, with no clear D. Germline V lookup: CDR1 LGHNT, CDR2 FRNRAP. The CDR3 has 15 residues. Trimming stripped 6 bases from V and 0 bases from J, with 12 bases between. The CDR3 DNA sequence: TGTGCTAGTGGCTACGTGGGCAGCTCCTACAATGAGCAGTTCTTC. Its protein is CASGYVGSSYNEQFF.